A selection of T cell receptor beta chains follows, all from one sample in a study of preoperative IRX-2 immunotherapy in early breast cancer. The table came from immunoSEQ multiplex PCR; TCRdb's copy has only in-frame clones and leaves some out. The sample includes about 34,000 clones, roughly 96% of them seen just once. This material was obtained from a patient treated with IRX-2 immunotherapy. The receptors come from a human donor with breast cancer. Both conserved end residues are part of each CDR3. A D gene is named only where the DNA matches it firmly. For some rows the clone size is stated as once, few or many, or as a class when expanded; others skip it.

D | J | size | V | DNA | CDR3
NA | TRBJ1-2 | NA | TRBV6-5 | TGTGCCAGCAGTTACATTGGGTTTGAGAGGTTTTATGGCTACACCTTC | CASSYIGFERFYGYTF
NA | TRBJ2-1 | NA | TRBV4-2 | TGTGCCAGCAGCCAGGGACGCGGCACCTACAATGAGCAGTTCTTC | CASSQGRGTYNEQFF
NA | TRBJ1-5 | NA | TRBV21-1 | TGTGCCAGCAGCACCAAGGGACAGGGGAATCAGCCCCAGCATTTT | CASSTKGQGNQPQHF
NA | TRBJ2-7 | NA | TRBV7-6 | TGTGCCAGCAGCGAGTCACTAGTACACGAGCAGTACTTC | CASSESLVHEQYF
TRBD2 | TRBJ2-5 | NA | TRBV15 | TGTGCCACCAGCAAGATGCGGGGGTCACAAGAGACCCAGTACTTC | CATSKMRGSQETQYF
TRBD1 | TRBJ2-3 | NA | TRBV15 | TGTGCCACCAGCAGTCGACAGGGGCTGGGCACAGATACGCAGTATTTT | CATSSRQGLGTDTQYF
NA | TRBJ2-4 | NA | TRBV5-1 | TGCGCCAGCAGCCCCCAGGCTTCCTACGGCATTCAGTACTTC | CASSPQASYGIQYF
TRBD2 | TRBJ2-5 | NA | TRBV28 | TGTGCCAGCAGTATGGGACTAGCGGGAGTAAGGGGGGTCCAAGAGACCCAGTACTTC | CASSMGLAGVRGVQETQYF
NA | TRBJ2-3 | NA | TRBV11-2 | TGTGCCAGCAGCTTATCGTCATCTGCGCAGTATTTT | CASSLSSSAQYF
TRBD2 | TRBJ2-1 | once | TRBV7-8 | TGTGCCAGCAGCTGGGGAGCGGGAGGGACCCGGACTGAGCAGTTCTTC | CASSWGAGGTRTEQFF
NA | TRBJ2-3 | NA | TRBV4-1 | TGCGCCAGCAGCCGCGGACAGCCCACAGATACGCAGTATTTT | CASSRGQPTDTQYF
TRBD1 | TRBJ1-5 | NA | TRBV18 | TGTGCCAGCTCATCACTTGACAGGGGTCATAGCAATCAGCCCCAGCATTTT | CASSSLDRGHSNQPQHF
NA | TRBJ1-5 | NA | TRBV28 | TGTGCCAGCAGTTTAGAAAGGGGGAGGCCCCAGCATTTT | CASSLERGRPQHF
NA | TRBJ1-4 | NA | TRBV2 | TGTGCCAGCAGTGAATCCGGGGGGAGTGGTGAAAAACTGTTTTTT | CASSESGGSGEKLFF
NA | TRBJ2-3 | NA | TRBV7-9 | TGTGCCGGGCTCTCGGCAGATACGCAGTATTTT | CAGLSADTQYF
TRBD2 | TRBJ2-3 | NA | TRBV7-3 | TGTGCCAGCAGCCCTATCGGACTAGCGGGGGCCTTCACAGATACGCAGTATTTT | CASSPIGLAGAFTDTQYF
NA | TRBJ2-1 | NA | TRBV6-5 | TGTGCCAGTAGGAAGTACAATGAGCAGTTCTTC | CASRKYNEQFF
NA | TRBJ1-2 | once | TRBV20-1 | TGCAGTGCCCCAAGCCCGGGCTACACCTTC | CSAPSPGYTF
NA | TRBJ2-7 | NA | TRBV10-1 | TGCGCCAGCAGTCGGGGAGACCCCTACGAGCAGTACTTC | CASSRGDPYEQYF
NA | TRBJ1-2 | once | TRBV4-2 | TGTGCCAGCAGCCAAATGGGGGCGTATGGCTACACCTTC | CASSQMGAYGYTF
TRBD1 | TRBJ1-2 | NA | TRBV6-6 | TGTGCCAGCAGCCGGACAGGGGAAAAAGGCTACACCTTC | CASSRTGEKGYTF
NA | TRBJ2-7 | NA | TRBV4-1 | TGCGCCAGCAGCCACCCCGGGCGCGGGGCCTACGAGCAGTACTTC | CASSHPGRGAYEQYF
NA | TRBJ1-3 | NA | TRBV14 | TGTGCCAGCAGCCGACGGGAGGACACCATATATTTT | CASSRREDTIYF